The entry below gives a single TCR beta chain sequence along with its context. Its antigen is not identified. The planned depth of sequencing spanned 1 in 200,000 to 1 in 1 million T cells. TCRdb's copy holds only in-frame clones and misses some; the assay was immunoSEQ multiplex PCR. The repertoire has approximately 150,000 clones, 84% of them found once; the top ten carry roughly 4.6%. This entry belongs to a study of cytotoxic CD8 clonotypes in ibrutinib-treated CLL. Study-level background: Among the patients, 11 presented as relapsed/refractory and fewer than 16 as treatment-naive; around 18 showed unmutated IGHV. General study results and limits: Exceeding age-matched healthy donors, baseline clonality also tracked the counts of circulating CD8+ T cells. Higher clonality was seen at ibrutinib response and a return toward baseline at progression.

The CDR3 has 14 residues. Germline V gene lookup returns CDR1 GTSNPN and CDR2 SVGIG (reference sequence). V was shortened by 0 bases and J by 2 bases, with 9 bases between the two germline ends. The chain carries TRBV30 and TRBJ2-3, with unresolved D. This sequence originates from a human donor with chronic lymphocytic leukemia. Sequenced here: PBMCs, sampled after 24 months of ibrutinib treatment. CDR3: CAWSVARATDTQYF. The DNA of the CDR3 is TGTGCCTGGAGTGTAGCCAGAGCCACAGATACGCAGTATTTT.